These 14 T cell receptor beta chains came from one sample sequenced in a study of identical twins. TCRdb reanalysed the 5' RACE reads using MiXCR and keeps one entry per CDR3 protein. The profile shows 420,000 or so distinct CDR3 sequences, 18% of them singletons. Sequencing was carried out using naive T cells sorted from blood. All receptors come from a man in his fifties or sixties in good health.

This clonotype appeared a few times. The CDR3 sequence: CASSLDQTYSTDTQYF. DNA for the CDR3: TGTGCCAGCAGCCTAGATCAAACTTACAGCACAGATACGCAGTATTTT. The V and J genes are TRBV7-9 and TRBJ2-3; no definite D call. The CDR3 is 16 residues long. V lost 5 bases and J 0 bases, leaving 15 bases between the germline ends. Germline CDR1 is SEHNR and CDR2 is FQNEAQ (reference sequence).

This chain joins TRBV7-2 and TRBJ2-2; 10 positions match TRBD1. J gave up 2 bases and V 5 bases, and 5 bases lay outside the gene matches. The germline CDR1 and CDR2 sequences are SGHTA and FQGNSA. The CDR3 is 16 residues long. This CDR3 reads CASSLGTGVNTGELFF. In DNA form, the CDR3 reads TGTGCCAGCAGCCTCGGGACAGGGGTAAACACCGGGGAGCTGTTTTTT.

The V call is TRBV27, the J call TRBJ1-5; the match to TRBD1 covers 10 bases. Germline values: CDR1 MNHEY, CDR2 SMNVEV (reference sequence). V lost 6 bases to trimming and J lost 5 bases; unmatched junction nucleotides: 10. This CDR3 has 16 amino acids. CDR3 loop: CASRTLLTGGDQPQHF. Here the CDR3 DNA reads TGTGCCAGCAGAACCCTCCTGACAGGGGGCGATCAGCCCCAGCATTTT.

This clonotype showed up just a few times. This chain links TRBV29-1 with TRBJ2-7; D remains ambiguous. The germline CDR1 and CDR2 sequences are SQVTM and ANQGSEA. V was shortened by 5 bases and J by 2 bases, with 16 bases between the two germline ends. The CDR3 is 14 amino acids. CDR3 loop: CSVLSGPAPYEQYF. The CDR3 coding sequence is TGCAGCGTTTTATCGGGCCCAGCGCCCTACGAGCAGTACTTC.

The chain combines TRBV4-2 with TRBJ2-5, with TRBD2 identical over 10 bases. The CDR3 length is 15 residues. Germline loops: CDR1 LGHNA, CDR2 YNFKEQ. V dropped 1 base and J dropped 4; count of bases not matched to a gene: 3. The CDR3 loop is CASSQGASGRETQYF. As DNA, the CDR3 is TGTGCCAGCAGCCAAGGGGCTAGCGGGAGAGAGACCCAGTACTTC.

In its sample, this clonotype was seen many times. The V call is TRBV4-1, the J call TRBJ1-4, with D possibly being TRBD1 (5 bases). The CDR3 has 14 amino acids. Trimming left V 1 base short and J 8 bases short, with 11 bases between. CDR1 MGHRA and CDR2 YSYEKL come from the germline V gene. The CDR3 nucleotides are TGCGCCAGCAGCCAAGGGGGGTTCCCCGAAAAACTGTTTTTT. Translated, it gives CASSQGGFPEKLFF.

With regard to this clonotype: A junction boundary mismatches the germline segment, possibly from a read error. The J gene is TRBJ2-1, the V gene TRBV28; TRBD1 might be the D (6 bases). The CDR3 has 11 amino acids. Germline CDR1 and CDR2: MDHEN and SYDVKM. This CDR3 reads CASNLQGYQFF. For the CDR3, the DNA is TGTGCCAGCAATTTACAGGGTTACCAGTTCTTC.

Only a few counts were recorded for this clonotype. V and J are TRBV11-2 and TRBJ2-2; D is undetermined. CDR1 SGHAT and CDR2 FQNNGV come from the germline V gene. The CDR3 has 14 residues. Deletions cut 4 bases from V and 5 bases from J, with 11 bases between. In DNA, the CDR3 is TGTGCCAGCAGCTACCCTGGACCAACCGGGGAGCTGTTTTTT. It yields the protein CASSYPGPTGELFF.

In its sample, this clonotype was seen many times. The chain links TRBV7-8 to TRBJ2-7; D unresolved. This CDR3 is 17 amino acids long. Between the trimmed V and J ends, which lost 5 bases and 0 bases, there was a span of 20 bases. From germline, CDR1 is SGHVS and CDR2 FQNEAQ. This CDR3 is CASSEPDRAESSYEQYF. The CDR3 DNA reads TGTGCCAGCAGCGAGCCGGATAGGGCGGAGAGCTCCTACGAGCAGTACTTC.

This clonotype was seen many times. The rearrangement joins TRBV20-1 to TRBJ1-4; D unclear. The CDR3 has 16 amino acids. Germline V gene lookup returns CDR1 DFQATT and CDR2 SNEGSKA (reference sequence). The V and J ends lost 0 bases and 0 bases respectively, with 11 bases between them. The CDR3 loop is CSARDVAEATNEKLFF. CDR3 nucleotide sequence: TGCAGTGCTAGAGATGTGGCAGAAGCAACTAATGAAAAACTGTTTTTT.

There are a few counts of this clonotype. This chain links TRBV6-2 or TRBV6-3 with TRBJ2-1; the D gene is possibly TRBD2 (7 bases). Germline-derived CDR1 and CDR2 are MNHEY and SVGEGT. The CDR3 totals 16 residues. The germline V and J ends were trimmed by 5 bases and 4 bases, with 18 bases remaining between them. CDR3 residues: CASSPLRGAWYNEQFF. The CDR3 nucleotides are TGTGCCAGCAGTCCTCTCCGGGGGGCCTGGTACAATGAGCAGTTCTTC.

The chain employs TRBV19 and TRBJ2-1; no clear D. With 2 bases removed from V and 8 bases from J, the gap between germline ends came to 4 bases. This CDR3 has 11 amino acids. Looked up from germline, CDR1 is LNHDA and CDR2 is SQIVND (reference sequence). CDR3 sequence: CASSIYHEQFF. As DNA, the CDR3 is TGTGCCAGTAGTATATATCATGAGCAGTTCTTC.

The chain uses TRBV7-3 and TRBJ2-7, with D maybe TRBD1 (6 bases). The CDR3 has 15 residues. Germline assignment: CDR1 SGHTA and CDR2 FQGTGA. Trimming pared 0 bases from V and 3 bases from J, leaving 12 bases between. Here the CDR3 DNA reads TGTGCCAGCAGCTTAACGGGTACAGGGATCTACGAGCAGTACTTC. It yields the protein CASSLTGTGIYEQYF.

The table lists this clonotype with many counts. This chain connects TRBV20-1 to TRBJ2-1, with 9 bases aligning to TRBD2. This CDR3 comprises 14 residues. V was clipped by 3 bases and J by 3 bases; unmatched bases: 3. Germline V gives CDR1 DFQATT, CDR2 SNEGSKA (reference sequence). The DNA of the CDR3 is TGCAGTGCTAGTGGGACTAGCTACTACAATGAGCAGTTCTTC. Amino acid sequence: CSASGTSYYNEQFF.